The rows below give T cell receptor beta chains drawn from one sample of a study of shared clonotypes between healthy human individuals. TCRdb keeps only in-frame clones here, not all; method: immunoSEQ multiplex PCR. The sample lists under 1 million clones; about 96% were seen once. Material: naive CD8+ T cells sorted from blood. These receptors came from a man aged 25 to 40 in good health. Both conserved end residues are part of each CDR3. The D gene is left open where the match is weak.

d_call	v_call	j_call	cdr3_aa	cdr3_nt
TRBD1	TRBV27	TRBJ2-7	CASGPSGGVRYEQYF	TGTGCCAGCGGGCCGTCAGGGGGCGTTCGCTACGAGCAGTACTTC
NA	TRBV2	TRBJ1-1	CASPLRSLDTEAFF	TGTGCCAGCCCCCTCAGGTCGCTGGACACTGAAGCTTTCTTT
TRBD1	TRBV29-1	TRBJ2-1	CSVVEQGVYEQFF	TGCAGCGTTGTGGAACAGGGGGTATATGAGCAGTTCTTC
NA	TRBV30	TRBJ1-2	CAWNQGYGYTF	TGTGCCTGGAACCAGGGGTATGGCTACACCTTC
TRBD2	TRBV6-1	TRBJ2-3	CASSVVLGTSGDQYTDTQYF	TGTGCCAGCAGTGTAGTACTCGGGACTAGCGGGGACCAATACACAGATACGCAGTATTTT
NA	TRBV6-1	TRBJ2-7	CASSELPGSYEQYF	TGTGCCAGCAGTGAACTACCAGGAAGCTACGAGCAGTACTTC
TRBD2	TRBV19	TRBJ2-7	CASGLAGAYEQYF	TGTGCCAGCGGACTAGCGGGAGCCTACGAGCAGTACTTC
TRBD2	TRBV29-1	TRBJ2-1	CSAAGGGRTGYYNEQFF	TGCAGCGCCGCTGGTGGCGGGAGAACGGGCTACTACAATGAGCAGTTCTTC
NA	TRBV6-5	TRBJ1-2	CASSYSKGSYYGYTF	TGTGCCAGCAGTTACAGTAAGGGTTCTTACTATGGCTACACCTTC
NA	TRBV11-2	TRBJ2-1	CASSIDYLIHNEQFF	TGTGCCAGCAGCATAGACTATCTGATCCACAATGAGCAGTTCTTC
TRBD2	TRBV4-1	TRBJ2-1	CASSQGLAVSYNEQFF	TGCGCCAGCAGCCAAGGTCTAGCGGTTTCCTACAATGAGCAGTTCTTC
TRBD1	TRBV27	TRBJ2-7	CASSFGTGERGYEQYF	TGTGCCAGCAGTTTTGGGACAGGGGAAAGAGGCTACGAGCAGTACTTC
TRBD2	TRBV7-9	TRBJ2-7	CASSLGRGLAVYEQYF	TGTGCCAGCAGCTTAGGGCGGGGACTAGCGGTATACGAGCAGTACTTC
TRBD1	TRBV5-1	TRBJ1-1	CASSSGTGNTEAFF	TGCGCCAGCAGCTCCGGGACAGGGAACACTGAAGCTTTCTTT